The present T cell receptor beta chain was sequenced within a study of blood T cell repertoires in COVID-19. Study context: PBMCs, B-cell-depleted T cells, or T cells provided the cDNA or gDNA that made up the material.

Trimming stripped 0 bases from V and 5 bases from J, with 22 bases between. Germline assignment: CDR1 SGHVS and CDR2 FQNEAQ. There are 18 residues in the CDR3. Sequencing used immunoSEQ multiplex PCR; TCRdb keeps in-frame clones, though not all of them. The table shows approximately 180,000 clones, with around nine tenths occurring only once. Sequencing was done on a sample of peripheral blood. The V gene is TRBV7-8, the J gene TRBJ1-1, with D possibly being TRBD1 (6 bases). The TCR was taken from a man between 40 and 49 years old with active or convalescent COVID-19. The DNA of the CDR3 is TGTGCCAGCAGCTTAGCGATCGTGCGACAGGCTGCCTCAACTGAAGCTTTCTTT. Residues: CASSLAIVRQAASTEAFF. Together with reference TRBV7-8 and TRBJ1-1, the CDR3 gives the full variable domain: GAGVSQSPRYKVAKRGQDVALRCDPISGHVSLFWYQQALGQGPEFLTYFQNEAQLDKSGLPSDRFFAERPEGSVSTLKIQRTQQEDSAVYLCASSLAIVRQAASTEAFFGQGTRLTVV.